The present entry profiles one T cell receptor (beta chain) with its context. Its cognate antigen is unknown. Researchers collected about 2.5 ml of blood per donor. This sample was taken from a study of monozygotic twins with inflammatory bowel disease. Notes on the study in general: It was in IBD patients that TCRbeta diversity (inverse Simpson) was lower than in healthy co-twins.

With about 15 and 9 cycles respectively, two nested PCRs were carried out on TCRalpha and TCRbeta cDNA. After re-calling the 5' RACE reads, TCRdb lists one entry per CDR3 protein, DNA absent. The sample totals tens of thousands of distinct CDR3 sequences. CDR3 size: 12 residues. The germline gives CDR1 SGHDT, CDR2 YYEEEE. This clonotype was obtained from a human donor with ulcerative colitis or Crohn's disease, or a healthy co-twin of an affected twin (not recorded which). This rearrangement joins TRBV5-6 to TRBJ2-1. Source material: blood. The CDR3: CASSFEVNAQFF.